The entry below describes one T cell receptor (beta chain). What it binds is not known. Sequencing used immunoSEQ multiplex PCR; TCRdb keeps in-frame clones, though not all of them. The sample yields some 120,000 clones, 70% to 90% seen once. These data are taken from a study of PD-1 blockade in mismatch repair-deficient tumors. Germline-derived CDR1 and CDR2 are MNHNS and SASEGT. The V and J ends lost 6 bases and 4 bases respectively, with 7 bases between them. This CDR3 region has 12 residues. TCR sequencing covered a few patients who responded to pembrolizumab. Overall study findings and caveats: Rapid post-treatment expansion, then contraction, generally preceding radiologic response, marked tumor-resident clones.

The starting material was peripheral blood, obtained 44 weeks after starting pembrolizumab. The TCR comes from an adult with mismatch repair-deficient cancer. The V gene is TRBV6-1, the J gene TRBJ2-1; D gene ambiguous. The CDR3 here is CASRDVYNEQFF. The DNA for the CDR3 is TGTGCCAGCAGGGACGTATACAATGAGCAGTTCTTC.